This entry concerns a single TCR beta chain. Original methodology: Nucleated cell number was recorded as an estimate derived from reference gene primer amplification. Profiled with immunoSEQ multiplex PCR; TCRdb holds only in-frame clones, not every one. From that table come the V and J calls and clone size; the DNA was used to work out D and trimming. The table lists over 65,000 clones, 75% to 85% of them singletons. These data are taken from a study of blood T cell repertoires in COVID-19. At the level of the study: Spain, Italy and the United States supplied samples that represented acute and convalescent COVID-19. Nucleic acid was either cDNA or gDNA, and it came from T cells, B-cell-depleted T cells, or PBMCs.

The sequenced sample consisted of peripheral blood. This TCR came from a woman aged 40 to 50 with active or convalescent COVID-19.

CDR3 DNA sequence: TGTGCCAGCAGTTACACCGGGAAGGCCGGTAATTCACCCCTCCACTTT. It codes for CASSYTGKAGNSPLHF. V usage is TRBV6-5 and J usage is TRBJ1-6; D not resolved. CDR3 length: 16 amino acids. The V end lost 2 bases, the J end lost 6 bases, and 14 bases lay between the germline ends. Germline V gene lookup returns CDR1 MNHEY and CDR2 SVGAGI.